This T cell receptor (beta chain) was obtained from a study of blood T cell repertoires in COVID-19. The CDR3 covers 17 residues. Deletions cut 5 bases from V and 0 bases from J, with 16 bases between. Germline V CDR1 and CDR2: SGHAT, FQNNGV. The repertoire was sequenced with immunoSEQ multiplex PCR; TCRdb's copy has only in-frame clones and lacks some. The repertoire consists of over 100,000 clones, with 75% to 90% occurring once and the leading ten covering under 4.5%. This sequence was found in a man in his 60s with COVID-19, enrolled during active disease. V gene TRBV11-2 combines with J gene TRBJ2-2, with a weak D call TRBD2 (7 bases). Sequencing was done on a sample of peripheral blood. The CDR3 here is CASSRLGGPANTGELFF. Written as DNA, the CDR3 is TGTGCCAGCAGCCGACTGGGGGGGCCGGCGAACACCGGGGAGCTGTTTTTT.